This T cell receptor beta chain is drawn from a study of cytomegalovirus exposure and HLA in healthy donors. The study's findings and limits: Most TCR sequences showed up rarely, but some public TCRs showed up in many donors. Overall, around 160 TCR beta chains were annotated as cytomegalovirus-associated. TCR clusters originating in the first cohort tended to co-occur in the approximately 120 validation repertoires, according to a later analysis. Reports credit the classifier with highly specific, highly sensitive diagnosis of cytomegalovirus status.

In regard to this clone: Its antigen is undetermined.

Germline V lookup: CDR1 SGHTA, CDR2 FQGTGA. J was trimmed by 2 bases and V by 6 bases; bases with no gene match: 0. The CDR3 consists of 13 residues. Clones were sequenced by immunoSEQ multiplex PCR, and TCRdb holds only the in-frame ones, with some missing. This sample has approximately 160,000 clones, with 84% found just once. Sequencing was carried out using PBMCs. The V and J genes are TRBV7-3 and TRBJ2-1; 8 bases map to TRBD2. The sequence was collected from a man between 25 and 39 years old in good health and CMV-seropositive. CDR3 loop: CASSSGTYNEQFF. CDR3 nucleotide sequence: TGTGCCAGCAGTAGCGGGACCTACAATGAGCAGTTCTTC.